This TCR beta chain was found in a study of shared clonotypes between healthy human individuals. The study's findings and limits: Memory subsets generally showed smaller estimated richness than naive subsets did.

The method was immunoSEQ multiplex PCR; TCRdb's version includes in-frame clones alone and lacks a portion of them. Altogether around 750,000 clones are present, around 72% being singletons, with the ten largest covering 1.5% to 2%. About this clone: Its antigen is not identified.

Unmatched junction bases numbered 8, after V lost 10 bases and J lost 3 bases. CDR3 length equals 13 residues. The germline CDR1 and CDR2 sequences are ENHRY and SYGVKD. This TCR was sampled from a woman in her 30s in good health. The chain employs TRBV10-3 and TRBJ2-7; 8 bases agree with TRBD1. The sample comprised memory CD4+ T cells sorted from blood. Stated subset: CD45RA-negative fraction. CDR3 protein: CATAGTGNYEQYF. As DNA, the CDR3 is TGTGCCACAGCCGGGACAGGAAACTACGAGCAGTACTTC.